The entry below describes one T cell receptor (beta chain). CDR3 size: 12 residues. Germline loops: CDR1 SGHTA, CDR2 FQGTGA. Trimming took 4 bases from V and 5 from J, leaving 6 bases between them. This specimen comes from a study of T cell responses to AZD1222 COVID-19 vaccine. The data were produced by immunoSEQ multiplex PCR, yet TCRdb's version contains in-frame clones alone and is incomplete. The table lists 120,000 to 150,000 clones, more than 85% of them singletons. This sequence was found in an adult in good health. The chain recombines TRBV7-3 with TRBJ2-1; no clear D. The specimen comprised peripheral blood, sampled on day 0 of AZD1222 vaccination. The CDR3 sequence is CASSSPNNEQFF. CDR3 nucleotides: TGTGCCAGCAGCTCCCCAAACAATGAGCAGTTCTTC.